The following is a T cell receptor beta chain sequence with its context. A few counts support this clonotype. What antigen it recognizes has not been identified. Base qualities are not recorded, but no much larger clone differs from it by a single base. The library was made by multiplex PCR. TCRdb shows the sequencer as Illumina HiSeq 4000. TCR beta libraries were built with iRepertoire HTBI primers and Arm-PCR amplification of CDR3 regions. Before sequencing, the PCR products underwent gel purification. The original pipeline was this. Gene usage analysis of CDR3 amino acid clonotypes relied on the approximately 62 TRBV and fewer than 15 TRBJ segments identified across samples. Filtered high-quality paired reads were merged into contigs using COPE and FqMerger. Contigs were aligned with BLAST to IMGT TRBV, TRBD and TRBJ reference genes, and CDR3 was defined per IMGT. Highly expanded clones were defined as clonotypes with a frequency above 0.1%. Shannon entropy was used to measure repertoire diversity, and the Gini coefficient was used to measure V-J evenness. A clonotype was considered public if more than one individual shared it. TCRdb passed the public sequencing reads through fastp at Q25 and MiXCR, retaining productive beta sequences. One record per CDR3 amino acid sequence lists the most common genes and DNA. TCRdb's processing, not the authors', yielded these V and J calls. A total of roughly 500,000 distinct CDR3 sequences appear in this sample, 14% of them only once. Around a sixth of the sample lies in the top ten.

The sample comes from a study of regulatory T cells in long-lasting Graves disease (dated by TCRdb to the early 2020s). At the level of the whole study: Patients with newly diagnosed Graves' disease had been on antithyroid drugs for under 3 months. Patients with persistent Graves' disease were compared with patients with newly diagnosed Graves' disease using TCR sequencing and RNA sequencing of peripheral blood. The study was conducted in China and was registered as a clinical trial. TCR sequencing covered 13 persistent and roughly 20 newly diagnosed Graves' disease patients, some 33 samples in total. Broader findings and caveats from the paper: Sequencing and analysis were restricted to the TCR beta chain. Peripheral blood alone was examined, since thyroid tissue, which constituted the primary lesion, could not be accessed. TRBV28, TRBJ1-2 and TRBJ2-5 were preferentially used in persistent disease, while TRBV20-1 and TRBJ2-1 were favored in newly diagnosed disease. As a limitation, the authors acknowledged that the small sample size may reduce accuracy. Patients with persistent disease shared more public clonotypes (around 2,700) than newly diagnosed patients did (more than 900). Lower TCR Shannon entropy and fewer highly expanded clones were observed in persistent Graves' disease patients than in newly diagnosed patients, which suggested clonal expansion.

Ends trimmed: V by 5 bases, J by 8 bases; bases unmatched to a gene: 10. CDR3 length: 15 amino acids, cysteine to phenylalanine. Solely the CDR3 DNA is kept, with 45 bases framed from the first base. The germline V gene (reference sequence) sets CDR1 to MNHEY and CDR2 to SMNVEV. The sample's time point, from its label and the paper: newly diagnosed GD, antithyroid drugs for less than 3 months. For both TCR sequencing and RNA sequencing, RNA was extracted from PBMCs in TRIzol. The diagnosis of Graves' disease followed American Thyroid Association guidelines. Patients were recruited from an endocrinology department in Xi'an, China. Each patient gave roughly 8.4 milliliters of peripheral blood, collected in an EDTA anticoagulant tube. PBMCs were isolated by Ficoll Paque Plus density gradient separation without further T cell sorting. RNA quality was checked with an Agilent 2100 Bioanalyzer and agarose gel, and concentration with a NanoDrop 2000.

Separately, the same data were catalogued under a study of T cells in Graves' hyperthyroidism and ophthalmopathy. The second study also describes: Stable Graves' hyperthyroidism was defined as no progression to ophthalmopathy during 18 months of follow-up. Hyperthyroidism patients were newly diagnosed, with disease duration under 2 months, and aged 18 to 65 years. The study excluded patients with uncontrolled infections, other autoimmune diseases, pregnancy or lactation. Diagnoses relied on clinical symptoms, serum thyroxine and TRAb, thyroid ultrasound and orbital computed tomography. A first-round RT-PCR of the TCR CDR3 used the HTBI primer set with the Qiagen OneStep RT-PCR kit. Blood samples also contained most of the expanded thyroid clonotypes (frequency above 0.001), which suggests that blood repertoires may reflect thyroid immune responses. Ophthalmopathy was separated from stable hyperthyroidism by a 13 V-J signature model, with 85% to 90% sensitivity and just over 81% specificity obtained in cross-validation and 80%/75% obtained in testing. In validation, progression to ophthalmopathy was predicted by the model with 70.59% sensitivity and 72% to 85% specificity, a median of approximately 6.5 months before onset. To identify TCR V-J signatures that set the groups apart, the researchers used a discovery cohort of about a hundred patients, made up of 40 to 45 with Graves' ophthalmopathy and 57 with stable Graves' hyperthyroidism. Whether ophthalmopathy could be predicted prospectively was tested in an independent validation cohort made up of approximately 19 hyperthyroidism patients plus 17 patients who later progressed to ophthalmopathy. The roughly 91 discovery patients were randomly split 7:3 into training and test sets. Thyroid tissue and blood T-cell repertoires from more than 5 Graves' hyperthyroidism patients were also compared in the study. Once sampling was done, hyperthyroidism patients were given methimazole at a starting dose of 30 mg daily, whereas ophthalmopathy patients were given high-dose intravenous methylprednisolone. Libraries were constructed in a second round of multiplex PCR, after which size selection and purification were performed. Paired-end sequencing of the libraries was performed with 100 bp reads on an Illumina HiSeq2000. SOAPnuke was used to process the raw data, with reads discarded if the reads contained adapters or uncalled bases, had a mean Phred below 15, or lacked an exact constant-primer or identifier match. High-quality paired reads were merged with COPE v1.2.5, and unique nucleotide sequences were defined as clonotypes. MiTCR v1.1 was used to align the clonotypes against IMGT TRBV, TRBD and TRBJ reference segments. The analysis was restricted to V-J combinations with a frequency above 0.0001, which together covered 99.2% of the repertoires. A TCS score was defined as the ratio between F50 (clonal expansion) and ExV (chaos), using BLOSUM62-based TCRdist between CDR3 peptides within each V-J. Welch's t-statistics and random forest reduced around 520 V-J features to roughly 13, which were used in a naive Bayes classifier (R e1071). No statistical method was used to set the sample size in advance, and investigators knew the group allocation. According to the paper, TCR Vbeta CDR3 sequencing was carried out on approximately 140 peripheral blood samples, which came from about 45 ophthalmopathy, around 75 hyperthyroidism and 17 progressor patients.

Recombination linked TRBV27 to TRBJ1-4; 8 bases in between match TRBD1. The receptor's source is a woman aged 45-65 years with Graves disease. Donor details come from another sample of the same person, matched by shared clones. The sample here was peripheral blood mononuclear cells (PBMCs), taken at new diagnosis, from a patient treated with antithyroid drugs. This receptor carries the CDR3 CASSPLGQGHEKLFF. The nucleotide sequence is TGTGCCAGCAGTCCCCTAGGACAGGGACACGAAAAACTGTTTTTT.